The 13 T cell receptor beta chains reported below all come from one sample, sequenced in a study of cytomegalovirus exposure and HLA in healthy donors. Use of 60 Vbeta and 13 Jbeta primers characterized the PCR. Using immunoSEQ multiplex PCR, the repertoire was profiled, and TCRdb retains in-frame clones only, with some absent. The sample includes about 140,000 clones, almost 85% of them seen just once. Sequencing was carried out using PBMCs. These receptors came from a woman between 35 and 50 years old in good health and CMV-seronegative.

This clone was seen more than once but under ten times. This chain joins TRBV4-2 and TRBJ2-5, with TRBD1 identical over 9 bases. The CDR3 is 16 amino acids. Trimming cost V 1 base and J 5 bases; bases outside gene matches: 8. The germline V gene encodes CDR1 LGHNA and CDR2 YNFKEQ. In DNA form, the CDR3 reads TGTGCCAGCAGCCAAGCAGGACAGGGGAAGTTCGAGACCCAGTACTTC. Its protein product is CASSQAGQGKFETQYF.

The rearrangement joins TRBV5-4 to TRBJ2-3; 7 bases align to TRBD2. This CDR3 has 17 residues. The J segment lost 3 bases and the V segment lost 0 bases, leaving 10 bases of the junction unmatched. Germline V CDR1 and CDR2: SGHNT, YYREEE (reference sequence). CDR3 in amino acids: CASSLGSGGSGTDTQYF. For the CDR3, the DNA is TGTGCCAGCAGCTTGGGTTCCGGCGGGAGTGGGACAGATACGCAGTATTTT.

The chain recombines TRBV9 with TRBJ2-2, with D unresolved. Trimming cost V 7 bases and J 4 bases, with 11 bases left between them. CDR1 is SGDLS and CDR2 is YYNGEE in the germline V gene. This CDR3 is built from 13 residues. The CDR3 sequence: CASGGRPTGELFF. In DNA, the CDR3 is TGTGCCAGCGGTGGCAGGCCCACCGGGGAGCTGTTTTTT.

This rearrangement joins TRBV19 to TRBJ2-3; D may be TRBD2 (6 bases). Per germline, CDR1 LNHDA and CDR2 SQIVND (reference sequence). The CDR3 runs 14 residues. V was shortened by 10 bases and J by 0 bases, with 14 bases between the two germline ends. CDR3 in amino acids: CATPSARSTDTQYF. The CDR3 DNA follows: TGTGCCACCCCTAGCGCCCGAAGCACAGATACGCAGTATTTT. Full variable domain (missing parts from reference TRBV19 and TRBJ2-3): DGGITQSPKYLFRKEGQNVTLSCEQNLNHDAMYWYRQDPGQGLRLIYYSQIVNDFQKGDIAEGYSVSREKKESFPLTVTSAQKNPTAFYLCATPSARSTDTQYFGPGTRLTVL.

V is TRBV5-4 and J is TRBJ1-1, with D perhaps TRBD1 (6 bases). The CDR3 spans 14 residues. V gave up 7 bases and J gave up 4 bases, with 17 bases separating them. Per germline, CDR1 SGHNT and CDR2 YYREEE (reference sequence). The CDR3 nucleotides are TGTGCCAGCGGCCTAGGGGGACGCGGCACTGAAGCTTTCTTT. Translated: CASGLGGRGTEAFF.

CDR3 loop: CASSLVTGVTGELFF. CDR3 nucleotide sequence: TGTGCCAGCAGCTTGGTGACAGGGGTCACCGGGGAGCTGTTTTTT. The V call is TRBV11-2, the J call TRBJ2-2, with TRBD1 matching 8 bases. The CDR3 consists of 15 residues. Losses at the gene ends were 3 bases for V and 4 bases for J; bases not matched to a gene: 4. Germline CDR1 is SGHAT and CDR2 is FQNNGV.

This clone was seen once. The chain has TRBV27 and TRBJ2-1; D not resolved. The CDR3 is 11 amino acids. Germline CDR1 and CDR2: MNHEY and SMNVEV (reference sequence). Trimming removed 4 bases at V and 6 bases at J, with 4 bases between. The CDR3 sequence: CASSSINEQFF. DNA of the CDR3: TGTGCCAGCAGTTCCATCAATGAGCAGTTCTTC.

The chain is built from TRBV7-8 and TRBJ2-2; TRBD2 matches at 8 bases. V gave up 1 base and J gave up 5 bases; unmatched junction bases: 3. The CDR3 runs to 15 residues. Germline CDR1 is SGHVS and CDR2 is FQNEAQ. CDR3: CASSLDGRGTGELFF. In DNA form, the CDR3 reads TGTGCCAGCAGCTTAGACGGGAGGGGGACCGGGGAGCTGTTTTTT.

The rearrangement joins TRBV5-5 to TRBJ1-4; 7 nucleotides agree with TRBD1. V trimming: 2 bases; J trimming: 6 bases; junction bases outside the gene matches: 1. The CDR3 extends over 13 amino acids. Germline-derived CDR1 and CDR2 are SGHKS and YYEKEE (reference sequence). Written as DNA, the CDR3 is TGTGCCAGCAGCTTTGGGACAGATGAAAAACTGTTTTTT. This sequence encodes CASSFGTDEKLFF.

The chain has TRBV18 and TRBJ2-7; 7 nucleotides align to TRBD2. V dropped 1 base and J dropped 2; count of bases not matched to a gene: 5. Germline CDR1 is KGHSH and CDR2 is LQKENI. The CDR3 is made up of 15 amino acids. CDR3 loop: CASSPRRGTTYEQYF. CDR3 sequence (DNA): TGTGCCAGCTCACCACGGCGGGGGACCACCTACGAGCAGTACTTC.

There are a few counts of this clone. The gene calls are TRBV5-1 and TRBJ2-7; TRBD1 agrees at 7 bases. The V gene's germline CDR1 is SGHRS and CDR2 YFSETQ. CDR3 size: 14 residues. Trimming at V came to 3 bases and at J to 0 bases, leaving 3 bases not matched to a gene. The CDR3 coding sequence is TGCGCCAGCAGCTCGGGACAGCTCTCCTACGAGCAGTACTTC. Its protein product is CASSSGQLSYEQYF. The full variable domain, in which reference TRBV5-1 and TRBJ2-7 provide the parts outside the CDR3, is KAGVTQTPRYLIKTRGQQVTLSCSPISGHRSVSWYQQTPGQGLQFLFEYFSETQRNKGNFPGRFSGRQFSNSRSEMNVSTLELGDSALYLCASSSGQLSYEQYFGPGTRLTVT.

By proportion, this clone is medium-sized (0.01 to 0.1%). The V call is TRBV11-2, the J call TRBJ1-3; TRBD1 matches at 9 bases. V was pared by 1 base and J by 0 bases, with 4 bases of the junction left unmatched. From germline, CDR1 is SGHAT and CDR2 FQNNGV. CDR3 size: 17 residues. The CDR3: CASSLGDRVISGNTIYF. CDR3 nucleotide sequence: TGTGCCAGCAGCTTAGGGGACAGGGTGATCTCTGGAAACACCATATATTTT. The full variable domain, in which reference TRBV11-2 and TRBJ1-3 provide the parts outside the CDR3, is EAGVAQSPRYKIIEKRQSVAFWCNPISGHATLYWYQQILGQGPKLLIQFQNNGVVDDSQLPKDRFSAERLKGVDSTLKIQPAKLEDSAVYLCASSLGDRVISGNTIYFGEGSWLTVV.

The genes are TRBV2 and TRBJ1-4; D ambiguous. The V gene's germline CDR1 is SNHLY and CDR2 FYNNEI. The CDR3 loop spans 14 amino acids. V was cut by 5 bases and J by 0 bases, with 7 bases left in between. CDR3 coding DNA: TGTGCCAGCAGTCTCGGTTCAACTAATGAAAAACTGTTTTTT. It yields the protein CASSLGSTNEKLFF. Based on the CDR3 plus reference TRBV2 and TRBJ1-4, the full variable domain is EPEVTQTPSHQVTQMGQEVILRCVPISNHLYFYWYRQILGQKVEFLVSFYNNEISEKSEIFDDQFSVERPDGSNFTLKIRSTKLEDSAMYFCASSLGSTNEKLFFGSGTQLSVL.